Listed below are T cell receptor beta chains from one sample, sequenced in a study of blood T cell repertoires in COVID-19. The repertoire was sequenced with immunoSEQ multiplex PCR; TCRdb's copy has only in-frame clones and lacks some. Among hundreds of thousands of clones listed, 85% were seen once. The sequencing sample was made of peripheral blood. These receptors were collected from a human donor in a cohort sampled during active COVID-19. CDR3s include the opening cysteine and the closing phenylalanine or tryptophan. Fields, in order: D gene, clone size, J gene, V gene, CDR3 DNA, CDR3 protein. The D gene is left open where the match is weak. The size field is filled for only some rows; it gives once, few, many or a size class.

d_call: TRBD2; clone_size: NA; j_call: TRBJ2-1; v_call: TRBV7-2; cdr3_nt: TGTGCCAGCAGAAGCGGGGGGAGCTCCTACAATGAGCAGTTCTTC; cdr3_aa: CASRSGGSSYNEQFF
d_call: TRBD1; clone_size: NA; j_call: TRBJ1-3; v_call: TRBV19; cdr3_nt: TGTGCCAGTAGTCTACTCGGGACAGGGGCCAGGAGGCCCTCTGGAAACACCATATATTTT; cdr3_aa: CASSLLGTGARRPSGNTIYF
d_call: TRBD1; clone_size: NA; j_call: TRBJ1-2; v_call: TRBV6-5; cdr3_nt: TGTGCCAGCAGAGGACAGGGAGGAGGCTACACCTTC; cdr3_aa: CASRGQGGGYTF
d_call: TRBD1; clone_size: NA; j_call: TRBJ1-2; v_call: TRBV6-5; cdr3_nt: TGTGCCAGCAGAAGCACAGGGGGCATAGGCTACACCTTC; cdr3_aa: CASRSTGGIGYTF
d_call: NA; clone_size: NA; j_call: TRBJ1-5; v_call: TRBV10-3; cdr3_nt: TGTGCCATCAGTGAGTCGCCGACGGGACAGCCCCAGCATTTT; cdr3_aa: CAISESPTGQPQHF
d_call: NA; clone_size: NA; j_call: TRBJ2-7; v_call: TRBV21-1; cdr3_nt: TGTGCCAGCAGCAAAGGTGGGCGATCCTACGAGCAGTACTTC; cdr3_aa: CASSKGGRSYEQYF
d_call: NA; clone_size: NA; j_call: TRBJ2-3; v_call: TRBV6-5; cdr3_nt: TGTGCCAGCAGTTACCGGTATACAGATACGCAGTATTTT; cdr3_aa: CASSYRYTDTQYF
d_call: TRBD1; clone_size: NA; j_call: TRBJ1-2; v_call: TRBV9; cdr3_nt: TGTGCCAGCAGCGTTCAGGGGGCTGGCTACACCTTC; cdr3_aa: CASSVQGAGYTF
d_call: NA; clone_size: NA; j_call: TRBJ2-6; v_call: TRBV9; cdr3_nt: TGTGCCAGCAGCGCGCAGGGGATCAGGTTATCTGGGGCCAACGTCCTGACTTTC; cdr3_aa: CASSAQGIRLSGANVLTF
d_call: NA; clone_size: NA; j_call: TRBJ2-1; v_call: TRBV10-2; cdr3_nt: TGCGCCAGCTCGGGCGGGACCTACAATGAGCAGTTCTTC; cdr3_aa: CASSGGTYNEQFF
d_call: NA; clone_size: NA; j_call: TRBJ2-1; v_call: TRBV5-4; cdr3_nt: TGTGCCAGCAGCTTGGGGCGGGTAAATCATGAGCAGTTCTTC; cdr3_aa: CASSLGRVNHEQFF
d_call: NA; clone_size: NA; j_call: TRBJ2-2; v_call: TRBV30; cdr3_nt: TGTGCCTGGTACCCCGGGACTTACCCGAACACCGGGGAGCTGTTTTTT; cdr3_aa: CAWYPGTYPNTGELFF
d_call: NA; clone_size: many; j_call: TRBJ1-2; v_call: TRBV10-3; cdr3_nt: TGTGCCATCAGTGACGTGGCAGGGGTTGGCTACACCTTC; cdr3_aa: CAISDVAGVGYTF
d_call: TRBD1; clone_size: once; j_call: TRBJ2-3; v_call: TRBV27; cdr3_nt: TGTGCCAGCAGTTTGAGGGGGCGAAGCTTCGATACGCAGTATTTT; cdr3_aa: CASSLRGRSFDTQYF
d_call: NA; clone_size: NA; j_call: TRBJ2-7; v_call: TRBV18; cdr3_nt: TGTGCCAGCTCACCGGGCGGGCCGGACGAGCAGTACTTC; cdr3_aa: CASSPGGPDEQYF
d_call: TRBD2; clone_size: NA; j_call: TRBJ2-3; v_call: TRBV28; cdr3_nt: TGTGCCAGCAGTTTGGGGGGGTATGAAGATACGCAGTATTTT; cdr3_aa: CASSLGGYEDTQYF
d_call: NA; clone_size: NA; j_call: TRBJ1-1; v_call: TRBV15; cdr3_nt: TGTGCCACCAGCAGAGGACAGGAGAACACTGAAGCTTTCTTT; cdr3_aa: CATSRGQENTEAFF
d_call: NA; clone_size: NA; j_call: TRBJ1-1; v_call: TRBV4-1; cdr3_nt: TGCGCCAGCAGCCACCTCCCCTATCGTACGGACAGCCAGAACACTGAAGCTTTCTTT; cdr3_aa: CASSHLPYRTDSQNTEAFF
d_call: NA; clone_size: NA; j_call: TRBJ1-5; v_call: TRBV3-1/TRBV3-2; cdr3_nt: TGTGCCAGCAGCCAACAGGGGAATCAGCCCCAGCATTTT; cdr3_aa: CASSQQGNQPQHF
d_call: NA; clone_size: NA; j_call: TRBJ1-3; v_call: TRBV9; cdr3_nt: TGTGCCAGCAGCACCCGCGAGACCGGGACTAACACCATATATTTT; cdr3_aa: CASSTRETGTNTIYF
d_call: TRBD2; clone_size: NA; j_call: TRBJ2-5; v_call: TRBV27; cdr3_nt: TGTGCCAGCAGTCTCGATGCAGCGGGGGTGATGGGGGCCCAGTACTTC; cdr3_aa: CASSLDAAGVMGAQYF
d_call: TRBD2; clone_size: NA; j_call: TRBJ2-7; v_call: TRBV27; cdr3_nt: TGTGCCAGCACCCAGCGGGGGGGGACCTACGAGCAGTACTTC; cdr3_aa: CASTQRGGTYEQYF
d_call: NA; clone_size: once; j_call: TRBJ1-2; v_call: TRBV10-1; cdr3_nt: TGCGCCAGCAGTGAGTCGAGGGTCTTTGGCTACACCTTC; cdr3_aa: CASSESRVFGYTF
d_call: TRBD2; clone_size: NA; j_call: TRBJ2-1; v_call: TRBV6-5; cdr3_nt: TGTGCCAGCTCTGAGCGGGGGGGTTACAATGAGCAGTTCTTC; cdr3_aa: CASSERGGYNEQFF
d_call: TRBD2; clone_size: few; j_call: TRBJ2-1; v_call: TRBV6-5; cdr3_nt: TGTGCCAGCAGTTCGAGCGGGGGGTACTATGAGCAGTTCTTC; cdr3_aa: CASSSSGGYYEQFF
d_call: NA; clone_size: NA; j_call: TRBJ2-5; v_call: TRBV30; cdr3_nt: TGTGCCTGGAGAGGAGGGGTCCAACAGACCCAGTACTTC; cdr3_aa: CAWRGGVQQTQYF
d_call: NA; clone_size: few; j_call: TRBJ1-5; v_call: TRBV19; cdr3_nt: TGTGCCAGTAGTATAGCCCCTGGGGGCAGGGAGCCCCAGCATTTT; cdr3_aa: CASSIAPGGREPQHF
d_call: NA; clone_size: NA; j_call: TRBJ1-1; v_call: TRBV30; cdr3_nt: TGTGCCTGGAGTGTCGGTTCCGGGGGGAAGAACACTGAAGCTTTCTTT; cdr3_aa: CAWSVGSGGKNTEAFF
d_call: NA; clone_size: NA; j_call: TRBJ1-6; v_call: TRBV7-8; cdr3_nt: TGTGCCAGCAGCTTATCAAGTTTAGCCTATAATTCACCCCTCCACTTT; cdr3_aa: CASSLSSLAYNSPLHF
d_call: NA; clone_size: NA; j_call: TRBJ2-1; v_call: TRBV7-2; cdr3_nt: TGTGCCAGCAGCTTAGGGACAGTCCTTTACAATGAGCAGTTCTTC; cdr3_aa: CASSLGTVLYNEQFF
d_call: TRBD1; clone_size: NA; j_call: TRBJ1-1; v_call: TRBV27; cdr3_nt: TGTGCCAGCAAATCGCAGACAGGGGCTGAAGCTTTCTTT; cdr3_aa: CASKSQTGAEAFF
d_call: TRBD1; clone_size: NA; j_call: TRBJ2-7; v_call: TRBV10-3; cdr3_nt: TGTGCCATTACGGACAGGCGACTGGGTATGGAGCAGTACTTC; cdr3_aa: CAITDRRLGMEQYF
d_call: TRBD1; clone_size: NA; j_call: TRBJ1-1; v_call: TRBV2; cdr3_nt: TGTGCCAGTGGACAGGGGGCGTACACTGAAGCTTTCTTT; cdr3_aa: CASGQGAYTEAFF
d_call: NA; clone_size: NA; j_call: TRBJ1-6; v_call: TRBV6-5; cdr3_nt: TGTGCCAGCAGTAAGACAGGTCGGGGTTCACCCCTCCACTTT; cdr3_aa: CASSKTGRGSPLHF
d_call: NA; clone_size: NA; j_call: TRBJ2-3; v_call: TRBV27; cdr3_nt: TGTGCCAGCCGGTTGCCCCCTAATACGCAGTATTTT; cdr3_aa: CASRLPPNTQYF
d_call: TRBD1; clone_size: NA; j_call: TRBJ2-5; v_call: TRBV19; cdr3_nt: TGTGCCAGTAGTCCAGCTTTAGGCTTGGGACAGGGGAAAGAGACCCAGTACTTC; cdr3_aa: CASSPALGLGQGKETQYF
d_call: NA; clone_size: NA; j_call: TRBJ2-3; v_call: TRBV29-1; cdr3_nt: TGCAGCCTCGGACAAAATACGCAGTATTTT; cdr3_aa: CSLGQNTQYF
d_call: TRBD2; clone_size: few; j_call: TRBJ2-3; v_call: TRBV11-2; cdr3_nt: TGTGCCAGCAGCTTAGATATGAGTCTAGCGGGGGTTACGCAGTATTTT; cdr3_aa: CASSLDMSLAGVTQYF
d_call: TRBD1; clone_size: few; j_call: TRBJ2-7; v_call: TRBV19; cdr3_nt: TGTGCCAGTAGTATGGGGCAGGGGGTGAGCGAGCAGTACTTC; cdr3_aa: CASSMGQGVSEQYF
d_call: NA; clone_size: NA; j_call: TRBJ1-2; v_call: TRBV25-1; cdr3_nt: TGTGCCAGCAGTGAATTGAGTCAGGGATCACTCTATGGCTACACCTTC; cdr3_aa: CASSELSQGSLYGYTF
d_call: TRBD1; clone_size: NA; j_call: TRBJ1-2; v_call: TRBV5-1; cdr3_nt: TGCGCCAGCAGTTTAGGGACAGAACCTAACTATGGCTACACCTTC; cdr3_aa: CASSLGTEPNYGYTF
d_call: TRBD1; clone_size: once; j_call: TRBJ1-3; v_call: TRBV27; cdr3_nt: TGTGCCAGCAGTCAATGGACAGGGGACTTGACTGGAAACACCATATATTTT; cdr3_aa: CASSQWTGDLTGNTIYF
d_call: TRBD2; clone_size: NA; j_call: TRBJ2-7; v_call: TRBV5-1; cdr3_nt: TGCGCCAGCAGCTCCCGAAGGGGACTAGCGGGGGGGAGTGACGAGCAGTACTTC; cdr3_aa: CASSSRRGLAGGSDEQYF
d_call: TRBD1; clone_size: NA; j_call: TRBJ2-7; v_call: TRBV4-1; cdr3_nt: TGCGCCAGCAGCCAATTGGTGACAGGGCTTCACGAGCAGTACTTC; cdr3_aa: CASSQLVTGLHEQYF
d_call: NA; clone_size: NA; j_call: TRBJ1-2; v_call: TRBV5-6; cdr3_nt: TGTGCCAGCAGCAGGGGGATTTCTGAGAACTATGGCTACACCTTC; cdr3_aa: CASSRGISENYGYTF
d_call: TRBD2; clone_size: NA; j_call: TRBJ2-5; v_call: TRBV19; cdr3_nt: TGTGCCAGTAGTTTTGCGGGGGTGCACCAAGAGACCCAGTACTTC; cdr3_aa: CASSFAGVHQETQYF